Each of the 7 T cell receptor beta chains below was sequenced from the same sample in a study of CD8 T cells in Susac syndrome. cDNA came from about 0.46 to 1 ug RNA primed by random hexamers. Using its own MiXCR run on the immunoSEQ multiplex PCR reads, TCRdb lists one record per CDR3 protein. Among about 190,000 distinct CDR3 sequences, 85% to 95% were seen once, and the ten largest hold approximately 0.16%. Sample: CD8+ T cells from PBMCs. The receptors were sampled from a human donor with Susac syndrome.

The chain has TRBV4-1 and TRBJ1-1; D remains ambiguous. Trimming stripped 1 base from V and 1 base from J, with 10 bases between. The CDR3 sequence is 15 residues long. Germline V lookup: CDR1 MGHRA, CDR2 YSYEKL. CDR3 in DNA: TGCGCCAGCAGCCAAGTTCACAGAGCGAACACTGAAGCTTTCTTT. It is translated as CASSQVHRANTEAFF.

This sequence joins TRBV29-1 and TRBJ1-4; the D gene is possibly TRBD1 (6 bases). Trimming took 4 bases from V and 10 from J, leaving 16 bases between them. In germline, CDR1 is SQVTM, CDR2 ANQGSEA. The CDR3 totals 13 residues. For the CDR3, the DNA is TGCAGCGTTGCTATCGGGACAAAGGGAAAACTGTTTTTT. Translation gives CSVAIGTKGKLFF.

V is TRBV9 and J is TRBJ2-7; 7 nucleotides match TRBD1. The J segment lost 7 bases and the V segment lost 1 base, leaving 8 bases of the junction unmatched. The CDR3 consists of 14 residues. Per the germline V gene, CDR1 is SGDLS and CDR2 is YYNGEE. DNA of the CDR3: TGTGCCAGCAGCGTACAGGGGGTATCGTCAGAGCAGTACTTC. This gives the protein CASSVQGVSSEQYF.

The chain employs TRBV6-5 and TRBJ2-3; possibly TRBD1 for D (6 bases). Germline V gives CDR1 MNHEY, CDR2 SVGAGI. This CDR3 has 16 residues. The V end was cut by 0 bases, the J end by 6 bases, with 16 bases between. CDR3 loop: CASSYSLAGEADTQYF. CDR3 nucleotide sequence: TGTGCCAGCAGTTACTCGTTGGCAGGGGAAGCGGATACGCAGTATTTT.

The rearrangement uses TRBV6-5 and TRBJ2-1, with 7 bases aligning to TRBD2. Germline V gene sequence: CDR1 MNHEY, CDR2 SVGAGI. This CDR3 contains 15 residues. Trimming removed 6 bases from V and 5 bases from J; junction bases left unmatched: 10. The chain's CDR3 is CASSPTGGLDNEQFF. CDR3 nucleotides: TGTGCCAGCAGCCCCACCGGTGGACTAGACAATGAGCAGTTCTTC.

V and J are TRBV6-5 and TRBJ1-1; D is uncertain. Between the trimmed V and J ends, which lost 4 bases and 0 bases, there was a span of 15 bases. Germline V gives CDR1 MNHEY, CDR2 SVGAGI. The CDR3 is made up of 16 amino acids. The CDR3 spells CASSSRPLRMNTEAFF. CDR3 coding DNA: TGTGCCAGCAGTTCTCGGCCCCTTCGCATGAACACTGAAGCTTTCTTT.

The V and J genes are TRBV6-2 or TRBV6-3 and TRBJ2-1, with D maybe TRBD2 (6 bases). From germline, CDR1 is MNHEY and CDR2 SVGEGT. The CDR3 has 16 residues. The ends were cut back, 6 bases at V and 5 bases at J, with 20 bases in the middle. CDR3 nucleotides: TGTGCCAGCAGGCGAGGGAAGCCTAGCGTTAACAATGAGCAGTTCTTC. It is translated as CASRRGKPSVNNEQFF.